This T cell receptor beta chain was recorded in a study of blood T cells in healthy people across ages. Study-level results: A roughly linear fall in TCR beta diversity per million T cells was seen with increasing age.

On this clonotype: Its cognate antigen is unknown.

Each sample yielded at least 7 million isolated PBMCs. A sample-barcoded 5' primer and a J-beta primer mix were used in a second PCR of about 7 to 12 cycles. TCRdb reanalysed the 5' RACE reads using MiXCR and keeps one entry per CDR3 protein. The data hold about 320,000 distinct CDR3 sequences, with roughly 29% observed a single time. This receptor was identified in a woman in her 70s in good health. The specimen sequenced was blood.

The DNA of the CDR3 is TGTGCCAGCAGCCGGAAAAAGGGGCTAGCAGAAACCGGGGAGCTGTTTTTT. This sequence encodes CASSRKKGLAETGELFF. The J gene is TRBJ2-2, the V gene TRBV3-1, with D perhaps TRBD1 or TRBD2 (5 bases each). CDR1 and CDR2 (germline): LGHDT, YNNKEL (reference sequence). The length of the CDR3 is 17 residues. V gave up 4 bases and J gave up 5 bases, with 20 bases separating them.